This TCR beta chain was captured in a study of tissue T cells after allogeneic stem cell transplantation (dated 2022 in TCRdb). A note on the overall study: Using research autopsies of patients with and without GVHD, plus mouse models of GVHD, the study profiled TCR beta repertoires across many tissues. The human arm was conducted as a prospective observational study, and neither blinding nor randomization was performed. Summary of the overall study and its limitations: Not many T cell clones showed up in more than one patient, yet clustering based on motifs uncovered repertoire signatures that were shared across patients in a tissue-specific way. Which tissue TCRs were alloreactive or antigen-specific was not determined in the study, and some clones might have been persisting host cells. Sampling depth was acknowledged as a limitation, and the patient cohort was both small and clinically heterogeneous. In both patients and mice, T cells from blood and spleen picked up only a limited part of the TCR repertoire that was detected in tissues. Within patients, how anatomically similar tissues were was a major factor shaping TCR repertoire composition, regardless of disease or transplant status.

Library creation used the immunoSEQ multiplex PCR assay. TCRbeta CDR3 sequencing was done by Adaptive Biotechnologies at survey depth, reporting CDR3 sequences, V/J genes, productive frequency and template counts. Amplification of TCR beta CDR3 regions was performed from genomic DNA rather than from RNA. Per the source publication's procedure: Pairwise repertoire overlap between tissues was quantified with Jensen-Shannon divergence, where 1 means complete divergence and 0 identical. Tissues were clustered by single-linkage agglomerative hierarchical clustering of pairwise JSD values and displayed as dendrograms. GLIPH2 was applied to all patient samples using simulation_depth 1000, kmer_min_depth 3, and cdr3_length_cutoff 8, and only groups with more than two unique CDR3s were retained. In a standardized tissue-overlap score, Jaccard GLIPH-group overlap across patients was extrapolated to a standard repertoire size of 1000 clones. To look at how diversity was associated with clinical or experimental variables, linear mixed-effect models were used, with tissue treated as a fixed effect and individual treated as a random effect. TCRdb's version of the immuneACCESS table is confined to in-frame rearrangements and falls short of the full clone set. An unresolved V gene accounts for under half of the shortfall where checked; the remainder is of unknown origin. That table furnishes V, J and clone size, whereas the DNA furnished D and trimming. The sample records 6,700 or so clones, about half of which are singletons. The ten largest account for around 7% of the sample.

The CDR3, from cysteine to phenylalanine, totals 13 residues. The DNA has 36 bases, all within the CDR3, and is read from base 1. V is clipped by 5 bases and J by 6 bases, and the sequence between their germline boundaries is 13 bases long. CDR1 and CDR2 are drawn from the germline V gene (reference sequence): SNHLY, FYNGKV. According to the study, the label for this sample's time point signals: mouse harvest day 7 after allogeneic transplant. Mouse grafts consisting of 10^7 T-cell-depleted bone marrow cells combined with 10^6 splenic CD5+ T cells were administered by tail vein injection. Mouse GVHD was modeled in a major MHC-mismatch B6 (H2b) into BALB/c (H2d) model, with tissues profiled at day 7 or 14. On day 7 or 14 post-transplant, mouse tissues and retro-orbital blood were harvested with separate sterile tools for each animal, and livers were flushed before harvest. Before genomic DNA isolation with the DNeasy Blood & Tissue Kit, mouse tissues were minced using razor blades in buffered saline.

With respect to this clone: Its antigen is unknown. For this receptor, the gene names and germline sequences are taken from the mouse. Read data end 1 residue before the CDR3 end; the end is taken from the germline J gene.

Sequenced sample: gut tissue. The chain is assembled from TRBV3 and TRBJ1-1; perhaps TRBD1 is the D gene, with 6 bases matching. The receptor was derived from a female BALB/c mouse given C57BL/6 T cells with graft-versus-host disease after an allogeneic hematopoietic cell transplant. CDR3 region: CASSQQGGAEVFF. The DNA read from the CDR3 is TGTGCCAGCAGCCAACAGGGAGGGGCAGAAGTCTTC.